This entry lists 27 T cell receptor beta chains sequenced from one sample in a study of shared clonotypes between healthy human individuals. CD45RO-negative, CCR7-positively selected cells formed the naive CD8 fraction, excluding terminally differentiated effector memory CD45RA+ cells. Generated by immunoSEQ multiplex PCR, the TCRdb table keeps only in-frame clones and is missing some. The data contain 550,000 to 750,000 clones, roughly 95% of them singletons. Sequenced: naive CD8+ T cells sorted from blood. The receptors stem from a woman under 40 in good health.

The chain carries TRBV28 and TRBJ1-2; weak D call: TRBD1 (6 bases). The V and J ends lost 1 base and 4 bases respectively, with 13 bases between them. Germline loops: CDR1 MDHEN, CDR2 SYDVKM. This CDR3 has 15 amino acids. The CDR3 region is CASSLSGRGSYGYTF. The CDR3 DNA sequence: TGTGCCAGCAGTTTATCTGGAAGGGGGAGCTATGGCTACACCTTC.

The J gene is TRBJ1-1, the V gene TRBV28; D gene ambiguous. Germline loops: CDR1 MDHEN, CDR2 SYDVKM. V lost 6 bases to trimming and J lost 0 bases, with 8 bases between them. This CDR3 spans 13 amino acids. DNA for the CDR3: TGTGCCAGCAGGAGAAACCTGAACACTGAAGCTTTCTTT. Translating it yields CASRRNLNTEAFF.

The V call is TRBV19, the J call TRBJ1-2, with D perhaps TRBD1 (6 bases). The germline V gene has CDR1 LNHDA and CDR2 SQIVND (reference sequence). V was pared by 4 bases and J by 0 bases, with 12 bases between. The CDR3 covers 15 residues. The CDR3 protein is CASSNLQGANYGYTF. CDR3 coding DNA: TGTGCCAGTAGTAACCTACAGGGTGCTAACTATGGCTACACCTTC. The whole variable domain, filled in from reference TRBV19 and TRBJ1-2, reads DGGITQSPKYLFRKEGQNVTLSCEQNLNHDAMYWYRQDPGQGLRLIYYSQIVNDFQKGDIAEGYSVSREKKESFPLTVTSAQKNPTAFYLCASSNLQGANYGYTFGSGTRLTVV.

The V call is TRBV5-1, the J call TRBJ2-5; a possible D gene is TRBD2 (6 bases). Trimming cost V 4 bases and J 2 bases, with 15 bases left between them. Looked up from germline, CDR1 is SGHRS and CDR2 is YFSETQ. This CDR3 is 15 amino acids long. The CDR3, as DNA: TGCGCCAGCAGCGGATTGAGCGGGTCTCAAGAGACCCAGTACTTC. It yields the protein CASSGLSGSQETQYF.

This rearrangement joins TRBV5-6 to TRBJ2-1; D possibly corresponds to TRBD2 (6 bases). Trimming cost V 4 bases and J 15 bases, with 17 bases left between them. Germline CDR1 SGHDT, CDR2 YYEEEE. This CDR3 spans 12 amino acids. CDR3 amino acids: CASSGTGTALFF. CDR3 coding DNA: TGTGCCAGCAGCGGGACCGGGACTGCTTTGTTCTTC. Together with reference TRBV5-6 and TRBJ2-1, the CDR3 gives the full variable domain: DAGVTQSPTHLIKTRGQQVTLRCSPKSGHDTVSWYQQALGQGPQFIFQYYEEEERQRGNFPDRFSGHQFPNYSSELNVNALLLGDSALYLCASSGTGTALFFGPGTRLTVL.

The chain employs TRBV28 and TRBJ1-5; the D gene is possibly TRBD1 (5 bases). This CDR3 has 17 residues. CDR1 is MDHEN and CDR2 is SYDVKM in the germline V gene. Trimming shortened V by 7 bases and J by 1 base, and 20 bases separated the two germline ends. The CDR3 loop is CASTLVSGGLSNQPQHF. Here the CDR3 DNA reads TGTGCCAGCACCCTAGTGTCGGGGGGATTGAGCAATCAGCCCCAGCATTTT.

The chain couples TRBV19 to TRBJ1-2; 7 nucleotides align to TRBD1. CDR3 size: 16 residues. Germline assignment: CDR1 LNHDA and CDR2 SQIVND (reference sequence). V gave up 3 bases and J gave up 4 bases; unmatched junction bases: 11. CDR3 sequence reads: CASSIKGQMEPYGYTF. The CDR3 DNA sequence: TGTGCCAGTAGTATTAAGGGACAGATGGAGCCCTATGGCTACACCTTC.

CDR3 DNA sequence: TGTGCCAGCGGATTCTCCTACGAGCAGTACTTC. Translated: CASGFSYEQYF. The V call is TRBV27, the J call TRBJ2-7; D not certain. V lost 8 bases, J lost 0 bases, and 5 bases lay in between. The length of the CDR3 is 11 residues. Germline assignment: CDR1 MNHEY and CDR2 SMNVEV (reference sequence).

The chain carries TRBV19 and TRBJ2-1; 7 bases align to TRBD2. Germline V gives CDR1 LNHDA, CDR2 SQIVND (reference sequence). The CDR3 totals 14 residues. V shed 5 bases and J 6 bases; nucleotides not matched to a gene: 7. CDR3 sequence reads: CASSWAWGGNEQFF. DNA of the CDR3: TGTGCCAGTAGTTGGGCTTGGGGGGGCAATGAGCAGTTCTTC.

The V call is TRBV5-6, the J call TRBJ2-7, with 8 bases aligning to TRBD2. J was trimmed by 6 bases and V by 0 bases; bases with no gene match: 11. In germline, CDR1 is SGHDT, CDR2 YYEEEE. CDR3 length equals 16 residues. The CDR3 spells CASSLGPSGSGGEQYF. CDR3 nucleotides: TGTGCCAGCAGCTTGGGTCCCAGCGGGAGTGGGGGCGAGCAGTACTTC.

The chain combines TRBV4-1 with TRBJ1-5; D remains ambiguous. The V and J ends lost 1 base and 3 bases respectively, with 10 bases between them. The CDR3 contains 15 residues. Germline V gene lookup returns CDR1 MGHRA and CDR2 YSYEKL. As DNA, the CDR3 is TGCGCCAGCAGCCAAGCCCTTGGGGACAATCAGCCCCAGCATTTT. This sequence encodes CASSQALGDNQPQHF.

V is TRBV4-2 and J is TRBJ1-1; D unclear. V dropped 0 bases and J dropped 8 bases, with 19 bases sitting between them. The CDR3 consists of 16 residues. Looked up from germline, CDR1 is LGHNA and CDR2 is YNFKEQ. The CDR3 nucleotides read TGTGCCAGCAGCCAAGACCGTAGCTATGGGATGCAGGAAGCTTTCTTT. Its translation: CASSQDRSYGMQEAFF.

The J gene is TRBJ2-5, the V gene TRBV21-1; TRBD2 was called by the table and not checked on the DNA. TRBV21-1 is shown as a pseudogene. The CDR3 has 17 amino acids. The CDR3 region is CASSKGEEREGMETQYF. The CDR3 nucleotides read TGTGCCAGCAGCAAAGGAGAAGAGCGGGAGGGTATGGAGACCCAGTACTTC.

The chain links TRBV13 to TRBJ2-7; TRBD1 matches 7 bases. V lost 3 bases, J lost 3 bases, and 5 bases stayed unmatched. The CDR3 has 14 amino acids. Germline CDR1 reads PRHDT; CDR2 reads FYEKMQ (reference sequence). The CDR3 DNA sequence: TGTGCCAGCAGCTTCGGGCAGGGGGACTACGAGCAGTACTTC. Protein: CASSFGQGDYEQYF.

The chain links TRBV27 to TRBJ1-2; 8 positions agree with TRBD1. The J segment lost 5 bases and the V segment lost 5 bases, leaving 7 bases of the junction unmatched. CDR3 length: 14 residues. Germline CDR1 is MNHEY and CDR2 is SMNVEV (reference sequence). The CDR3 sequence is CASSAGTGGYGYTF. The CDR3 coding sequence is TGTGCCAGCAGTGCCGGGACAGGAGGTTATGGCTACACCTTC.

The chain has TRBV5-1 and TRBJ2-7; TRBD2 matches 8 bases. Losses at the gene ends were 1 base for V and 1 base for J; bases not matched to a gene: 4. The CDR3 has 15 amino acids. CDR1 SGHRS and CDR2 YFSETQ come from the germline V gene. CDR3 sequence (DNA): TGCGCCAGCAGCTTGTGGTCTAGCGGGTCCTACGAGCAGTACTTC. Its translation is CASSLWSSGSYEQYF.

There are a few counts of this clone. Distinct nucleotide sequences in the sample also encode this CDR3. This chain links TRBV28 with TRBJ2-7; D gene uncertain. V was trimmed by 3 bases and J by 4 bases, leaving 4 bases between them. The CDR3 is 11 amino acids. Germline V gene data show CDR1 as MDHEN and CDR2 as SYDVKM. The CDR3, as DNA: TGTGCCAGCAGTTTCGGATACGAGCAGTACTTC. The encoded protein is CASSFGYEQYF. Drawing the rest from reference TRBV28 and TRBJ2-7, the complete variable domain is DVKVTQSSRYLVKRTGEKVFLECVQDMDHENMFWYRQDPGLGLRLIYFSYDVKMKEKGDIPEGYSVSREKKERFSLILESASTNQTSMYLCASSFGYEQYFGPGTRLTVT.

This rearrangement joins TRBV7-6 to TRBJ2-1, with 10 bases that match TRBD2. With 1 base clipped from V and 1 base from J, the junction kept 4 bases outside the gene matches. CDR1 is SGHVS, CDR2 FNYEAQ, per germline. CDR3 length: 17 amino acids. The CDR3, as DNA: TGTGCCAGCAGCTTAGGGGTGACTAGCGGGTCCTACAATGAGCAGTTCTTC. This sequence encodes CASSLGVTSGSYNEQFF.

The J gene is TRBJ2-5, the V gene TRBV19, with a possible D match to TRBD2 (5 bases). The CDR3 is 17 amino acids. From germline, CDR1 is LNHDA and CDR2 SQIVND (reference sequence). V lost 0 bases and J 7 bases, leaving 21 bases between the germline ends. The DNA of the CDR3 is TGTGCCAGTAGTATAGATCTTTTGGAGGTCCACGCAGGGACCCAGTACTTC. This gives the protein CASSIDLLEVHAGTQYF.

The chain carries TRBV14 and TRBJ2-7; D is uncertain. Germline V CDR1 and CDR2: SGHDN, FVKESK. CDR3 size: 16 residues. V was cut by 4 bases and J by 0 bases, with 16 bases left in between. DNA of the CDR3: TGTGCCAGCAGCCCTGGAAGCGTAGGGAACTCCTACGAGCAGTACTTC. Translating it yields CASSPGSVGNSYEQYF.

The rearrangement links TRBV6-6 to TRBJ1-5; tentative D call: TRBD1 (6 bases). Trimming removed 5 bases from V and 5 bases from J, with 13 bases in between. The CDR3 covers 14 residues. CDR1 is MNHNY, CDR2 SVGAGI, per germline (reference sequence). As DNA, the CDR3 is TGTGCCAGCAGTACCGGGACAAACGATCAGCCCCAGCATTTT. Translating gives CASSTGTNDQPQHF.

Written as DNA, the CDR3 is TGTGCCAGCAGCTTAATTTTCGGTTCCTACAATGAGCAGTTCTTC. This translates into CASSLIFGSYNEQFF. The chain is built from TRBV7-9 and TRBJ2-1, with no clear D. CDR3 size: 15 residues. Germline CDR1 reads SEHNR; CDR2 reads FQNEAQ (reference sequence). Trimming took off 2 bases at V and 1 base at J, with 9 bases between the two ends.

The CDR3 sequence is CASSEFGEQYF. The CDR3 coding sequence is TGTGCCAGCAGTGAATTTGGCGAGCAGTACTTC. The chain uses TRBV25-1 and TRBJ2-7; D not certain. Trimming pared 1 base from V and 6 bases from J, leaving 4 bases between. Germline V gives CDR1 MGHDK, CDR2 SYGVNS. The CDR3 covers 11 residues.

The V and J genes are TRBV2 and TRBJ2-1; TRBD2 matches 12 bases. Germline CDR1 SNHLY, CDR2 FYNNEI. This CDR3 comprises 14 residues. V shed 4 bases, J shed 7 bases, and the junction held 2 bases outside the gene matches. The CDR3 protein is CASSGTSGNNEQFF. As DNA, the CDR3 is TGTGCCAGCAGTGGGACTAGCGGGAATAATGAGCAGTTCTTC.

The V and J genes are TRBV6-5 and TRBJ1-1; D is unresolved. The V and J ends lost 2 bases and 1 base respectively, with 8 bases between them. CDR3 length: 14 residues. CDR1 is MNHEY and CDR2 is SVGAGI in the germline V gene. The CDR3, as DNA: TGTGCCAGCAGTTACGGAGCAGGGAACACTGAAGCTTTCTTT. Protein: CASSYGAGNTEAFF.

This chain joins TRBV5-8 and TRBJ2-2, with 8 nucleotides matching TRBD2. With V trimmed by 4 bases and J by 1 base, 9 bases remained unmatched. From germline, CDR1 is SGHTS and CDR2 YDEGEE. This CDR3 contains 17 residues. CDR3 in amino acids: CASSHETSGENTGELFF. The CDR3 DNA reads TGTGCCAGCAGCCACGAAACTAGCGGAGAGAACACCGGGGAGCTGTTTTTT.

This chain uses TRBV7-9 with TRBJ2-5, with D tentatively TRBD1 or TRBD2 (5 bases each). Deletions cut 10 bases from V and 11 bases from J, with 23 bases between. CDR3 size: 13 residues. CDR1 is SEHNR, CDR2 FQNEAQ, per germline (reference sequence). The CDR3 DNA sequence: TGTGCCACGGACGTGCTTCTTGGGGGAGAGCAGTACTTC. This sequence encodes CATDVLLGGEQYF.